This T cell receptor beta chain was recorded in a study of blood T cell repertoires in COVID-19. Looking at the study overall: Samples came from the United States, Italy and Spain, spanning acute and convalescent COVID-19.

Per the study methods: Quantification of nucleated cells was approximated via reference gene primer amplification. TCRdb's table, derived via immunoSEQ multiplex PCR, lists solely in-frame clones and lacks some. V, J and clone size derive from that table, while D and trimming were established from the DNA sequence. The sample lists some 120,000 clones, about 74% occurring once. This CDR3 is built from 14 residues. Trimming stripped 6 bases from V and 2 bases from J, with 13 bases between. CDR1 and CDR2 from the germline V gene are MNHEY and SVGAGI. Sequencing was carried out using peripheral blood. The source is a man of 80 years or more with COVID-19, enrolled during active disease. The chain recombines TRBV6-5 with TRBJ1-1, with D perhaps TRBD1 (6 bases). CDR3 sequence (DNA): TGTGCCAGCAGGGCCGGGACACAAAACACTGAAGCTTTCTTT. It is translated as CASRAGTQNTEAFF.